The 5 T cell receptor beta chains below were found in one sample sequenced in a study of blood T cell repertoires in COVID-19. The table came from immunoSEQ multiplex PCR; TCRdb's copy has only in-frame clones and leaves some out. The sample contains 70,000 to 100,000 clones, 75% of which appear only once. The sequencing input was peripheral blood. The receptors originated from a woman aged 50 to 60 with acute or convalescent COVID-19.

The rearrangement joins TRBV6-4 to TRBJ2-2; TRBD2 matches at 13 bases. Germline-derived CDR1 and CDR2 are MRHNA and SNTAGT. V trimming: 8 bases; J trimming: 1 base; junction bases outside the gene matches: 7. The CDR3 consists of 17 residues. The CDR3 DNA reads as TGTGCCAGCCAAAGACTAGCGGGGGGCCAGAACACCGGGGAGCTGTTTTTT. Translating gives CASQRLAGGQNTGELFF.

V gene TRBV7-6 combines with J gene TRBJ1-1; maybe TRBD1 (6 bases). Trimming shortened V by 4 bases and J by 1 base, and 13 bases separated the two germline ends. This CDR3 spans 15 amino acids. Germline CDR1 SGHVS, CDR2 FNYEAQ. CDR3 region: CASSSRGRGNTEAFF. In DNA form, the CDR3 reads TGTGCCAGCAGCTCCCGGGGCAGGGGGAACACTGAAGCTTTCTTT.

The V call is TRBV19, the J call TRBJ2-3; 12 bases agree with TRBD2. This CDR3 is built from 16 residues. Germline loops: CDR1 LNHDA, CDR2 SQIVND (reference sequence). The V gene end was trimmed by 6 bases and the J gene end by 0 bases; junction bases not matched to a gene: 4. The CDR3 DNA sequence: TGTGCCAGTAGGGGAGGACTAGCGGGGAGCACAGATACGCAGTATTTT. It translates to CASRGGLAGSTDTQYF.

The rearrangement joins TRBV5-1 to TRBJ2-7, with 7 bases lining up with TRBD1. V shed 4 bases, J shed 6 bases, and the junction held 7 bases outside the gene matches. CDR3 length: 13 residues. Germline V gene data show CDR1 as SGHRS and CDR2 as YFSETQ. Here the CDR3 DNA reads TGCGCCAGCAGCGCCGGGACAGTGGGCGAGCAGTACTTC. It encodes CASSAGTVGEQYF.

This clone was seen once. As DNA, the CDR3 is TGTGCCAGCAGTTACTGGGGCCCGGGCTCCTACGAGCAGTACTTC. Protein product: CASSYWGPGSYEQYF. J is TRBJ2-7 and V is TRBV6-5; tentatively, D is TRBD1 (5 bases). The CDR3 is made up of 15 amino acids. Germline values: CDR1 MNHEY, CDR2 SVGAGI. The V end was cut by 1 base, the J end by 0 bases, with 10 bases between.